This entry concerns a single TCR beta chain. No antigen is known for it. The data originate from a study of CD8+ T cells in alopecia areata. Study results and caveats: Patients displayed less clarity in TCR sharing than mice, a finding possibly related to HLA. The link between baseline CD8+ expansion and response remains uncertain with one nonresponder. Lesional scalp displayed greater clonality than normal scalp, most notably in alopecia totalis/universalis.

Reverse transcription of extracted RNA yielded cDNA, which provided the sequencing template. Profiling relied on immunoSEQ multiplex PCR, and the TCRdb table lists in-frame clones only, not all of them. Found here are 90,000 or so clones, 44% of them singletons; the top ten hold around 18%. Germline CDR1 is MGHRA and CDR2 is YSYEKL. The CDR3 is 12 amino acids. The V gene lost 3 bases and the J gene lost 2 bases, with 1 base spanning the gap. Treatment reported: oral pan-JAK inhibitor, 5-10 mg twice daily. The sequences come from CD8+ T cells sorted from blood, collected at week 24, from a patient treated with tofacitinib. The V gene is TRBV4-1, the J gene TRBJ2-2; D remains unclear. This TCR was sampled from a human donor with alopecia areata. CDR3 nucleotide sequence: TGCGCCAGCAGCCATAACACCGGGGAGCTGTTTTTT. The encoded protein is CASSHNTGELFF.